The 15 T cell receptor beta chains presented below share a single source sample, sequenced in a study of T cell responses to AZD1222 COVID-19 vaccine. Sequencing was performed with immunoSEQ multiplex PCR; in TCRdb, only in-frame clones are kept and a portion is missing. The sample has some 190,000 clones; 88% are singletons. The source material was peripheral blood, sampled on day 0 of AZD1222 vaccination. These receptors were taken from an adult in good health.

The sample holds one count of this clone. The chain carries TRBV4-1 and TRBJ2-2; 9 nucleotides line up with TRBD2. Looked up from germline, CDR1 is MGHRA and CDR2 is YSYEKL. The V and J ends lost 4 bases and 4 bases, in that order; junction bases with no gene match: 4. This CDR3 is 15 amino acids long. The CDR3 nucleotides read TGCGCCAGCAGCCTAGCGGGGGTCGGCACCGGGGAGCTGTTTTTT. Protein sequence: CASSLAGVGTGELFF.

This chain uses TRBV30 with TRBJ1-6, with D maybe TRBD1 (6 bases). V lost 7 bases, J lost 9 bases, and 19 bases lay in between. CDR3 length: 14 amino acids. Germline V CDR1 and CDR2: GTSNPN, SVGIG (reference sequence). CDR3 coding DNA: TGTGCCTCACACGGGGGGCACAAAAGTTCACCCCTCCACTTT. Translation: CASHGGHKSSPLHF.

The rearrangement uses TRBV10-3 and TRBJ1-1; D possibly corresponds to TRBD1 (6 bases). This CDR3 spans 18 amino acids. V was trimmed by 4 bases and J by 0 bases, leaving 21 bases between them. Germline CDR1 and CDR2: ENHRY and SYGVKD. The CDR3 DNA follows: TGTGCCATCAGTGGGGGACAACTCCTCACCAACGTGAACACTGAAGCTTTCTTT. Residues: CAISGGQLLTNVNTEAFF.

In nucleotides, the CDR3 is TGCGCCAGCAGCGCGGGACAGGGAGATTCACCCCTCCACTTT. This encodes CASSAGQGDSPLHF. V is TRBV5-1 and J is TRBJ1-6; TRBD1 agrees at 9 bases. Per the germline V gene, CDR1 is SGHRS and CDR2 is YFSETQ. CDR3 length: 14 amino acids. Trimming at V came to 4 bases and at J to 8 bases, leaving 4 bases not matched to a gene.

The rearrangement links TRBV28 to TRBJ1-6; the match to TRBD1 covers 11 bases. CDR1 and CDR2 from the germline V gene are MDHEN and SYDVKM. The CDR3 spans 17 residues. Germline trimming cut 6 bases from V and 4 bases from J; bases unmatched to any gene: 8. The CDR3 DNA reads TGTGCCAGCAGAGGTGGACAGGGGGCCCCTTATAATTCACCCCTCCACTTT. It yields the protein CASRGGQGAPYNSPLHF.

The rearrangement links TRBV3-1 (or the pseudogene TRBV3-2) to TRBJ2-1, with TRBD2 as a possible D gene (6 bases). Germline V CDR1 and CDR2: LGHDT, YNNKEL (reference sequence). The CDR3 spans 15 residues. Trimming left V 2 bases short and J 7 bases short, with 15 bases between. The CDR3 region has the DNA TGTGCCAGCAGCCAATTTTCCGGGGGTGAAAATGAGCAGTTCTTC. Protein sequence: CASSQFSGGENEQFF.

CDR3 sequence reads: CASGRGAGANVLTF. The CDR3 coding sequence is TGTGCCAGCGGGAGGGGTGCTGGGGCCAACGTCCTGACTTTC. The rearrangement links TRBV2 to TRBJ2-6; 7 nucleotides align to TRBD2. Germline V gives CDR1 SNHLY, CDR2 FYNNEI. Germline trimming cut 8 bases from V and 2 bases from J; bases unmatched to any gene: 3. CDR3 size: 14 residues.

The rearrangement joins TRBV2 to TRBJ2-3; the D gene is possibly TRBD2 (5 bases). Germline assignment: CDR1 SNHLY and CDR2 FYNNEI. The ends were cut back, 8 bases at V and 3 bases at J, with 6 bases in the middle. The CDR3 loop spans 11 amino acids. In DNA, the CDR3 is TGTGCCAGCGGGGAGACAGATACGCAGTATTTT. This codes for CASGETDTQYF.

This clone was seen once. This chain connects TRBV2 to TRBJ1-2; TRBD1 agrees at 7 bases. The V gene's germline CDR1 is SNHLY and CDR2 FYNNEI. The CDR3 sequence is 14 residues long. V lost 8 bases and J lost 4; bases outside the gene matches: 10. This chain's CDR3 is CASGLSTGFYGYTF. In DNA, the CDR3 is TGTGCCAGCGGTCTTTCGACAGGGTTCTATGGCTACACCTTC. The full variable domain, in which reference TRBV2 and TRBJ1-2 provide the parts outside the CDR3, is EPEVTQTPSHQVTQMGQEVILRCVPISNHLYFYWYRQILGQKVEFLVSFYNNEISEKSEIFDDQFSVERPDGSNFTLKIRSTKLEDSAMYFCASGLSTGFYGYTFGSGTRLTVV.

The rearrangement uses TRBV11-2 and TRBJ1-6; D call uncertain. Germline-derived CDR1 and CDR2 are SGHAT and FQNNGV. Trimming stripped 2 bases from V and 7 bases from J, with 3 bases between. This CDR3 contains 12 residues. CDR3: CASSLHNSPLHF. CDR3 coding DNA: TGTGCCAGCAGCTTACACAATTCACCCCTCCACTTT.

The chain combines TRBV7-9 with TRBJ1-2; D is uncertain. V shed 3 bases and J shed 4 bases, with 9 bases lying between them. This CDR3 comprises 13 residues. Per the germline V gene, CDR1 is SEHNR and CDR2 is FQNEAQ (reference sequence). The CDR3 region is CASSLGSFYGYTF. CDR3 in DNA: TGTGCCAGCAGCTTGGGCAGCTTCTATGGCTACACCTTC.

The chain uses TRBV9 and TRBJ2-3; 15 bases are shared with TRBD2. Germline lookup yields CDR1 SGDLS and CDR2 YYNGEE. CDR3 length equals 17 residues. The V and J ends lost 0 bases and 6 bases, in that order; junction bases with no gene match: 5. Written as DNA, the CDR3 is TGTGCCAGCAGCGTAGGGACTAGCGGGGGGGCTGTGGATACGCAGTATTTT. Translated, it gives CASSVGTSGGAVDTQYF.

The rearrangement uses TRBV2 and TRBJ1-6, with 10 bases that match TRBD1. Trimming took 3 bases from V and 11 from J; bases not matched to a gene: 10. The CDR3 spans 16 residues. In germline, CDR1 is SNHLY, CDR2 FYNNEI. This CDR3 reads CASSDWDRGGSPPLHF. DNA for the CDR3: TGTGCCAGCAGTGACTGGGACAGGGGAGGCTCTCCACCCCTCCACTTT.

The CDR3 protein is CASSQESWGHNPSDTEAFF. Written as DNA, the CDR3 is TGTGCCAGCAGCCAAGAAAGTTGGGGTCACAATCCCTCTGACACTGAAGCTTTCTTT. This chain uses TRBV4-2 with TRBJ1-1; D unclear. The CDR3 runs 19 residues. The ends were cut back, 0 bases at V and 3 bases at J, with 23 bases in the middle. From germline, CDR1 is LGHNA and CDR2 YNFKEQ.

The gene calls are TRBV2 and TRBJ2-7; TRBD1 is a possible D gene (5 bases). Trimming left V 6 bases short and J 3 bases short, with 9 bases between. Germline V CDR1 and CDR2: SNHLY, FYNNEI. The CDR3 runs 12 residues. The CDR3 DNA reads TGTGCCAGCAGGGCTACAGGCTACGAGCAGTACTTC. This sequence encodes CASRATGYEQYF.